The 18 T cell receptor beta chains below were found in one sample sequenced in a study of T cell responses to AZD1222 COVID-19 vaccine. Measured with immunoSEQ multiplex PCR; TCRdb has only the in-frame clones, and not every one. Found here are 120,000 to 150,000 clones, roughly 92% of them singletons; the top ten hold 9% to 9.5%. The material sequenced was peripheral blood, taken 28 days after the second AZD1222 dose. These receptors came from an adult who received the AZD1222 COVID-19 vaccine.

This rearrangement joins TRBV11-2 to TRBJ2-7; 14 bases are shared with TRBD2. Germline assignment: CDR1 SGHAT and CDR2 FQNNGV. J lost 3 bases, V lost 5 bases, and 3 bases had no gene match. The CDR3 length is 15 residues. CDR3 DNA: TGTGCCAGCAGCACGGGACTAGCGGGAGTCTACGAGCAGTACTTC. This sequence encodes CASSTGLAGVYEQYF.

This clone came up once. The chain carries TRBV6-5 and TRBJ1-1; D gene uncertain. V shed 5 bases and J shed 1 base, with 8 bases lying between them. Germline CDR1 and CDR2: MNHEY and SVGAGI. The length of the CDR3 is 13 residues. Here the CDR3 DNA reads TGTGCCAGCAGTCAGACGGCGAACACTGAAGCTTTCTTT. Translation: CASSQTANTEAFF.

This chain connects TRBV7-2 to TRBJ1-4; tentatively, D is TRBD1 (5 bases). V lost 6 bases and J lost 3, with 11 bases in between. Germline CDR1 and CDR2: SGHTA and FQGNSA. The CDR3 spans 14 residues. Here the CDR3 DNA reads TGTGCCAGCAGACCTAGGGGACCTAATGAAAAACTGTTTTTT. It translates to CASRPRGPNEKLFF.

This chain joins TRBV7-9 and TRBJ2-1; TRBD2 aligns across 11 bases. With V trimmed by 5 bases and J by 2 bases, 8 bases remained unmatched. The CDR3 runs 17 residues. Germline V gives CDR1 SEHNR, CDR2 FQNEAQ (reference sequence). This chain's CDR3 is CASSVGLAGETYNEQFF. The CDR3 nucleotides read TGTGCCAGCAGCGTAGGACTAGCGGGTGAGACCTACAATGAGCAGTTCTTC.

The gene calls are TRBV19 and TRBJ1-5; D not certain. The germline V gene has CDR1 LNHDA and CDR2 SQIVND (reference sequence). The CDR3 totals 13 residues. V was shortened by 4 bases and J by 1 base, with 5 bases between the two germline ends. CDR3 sequence (DNA): TGTGCCAGTAGTACTCAGAGCAATCAGCCCCAGCATTTT. This codes for CASSTQSNQPQHF.

The chain combines TRBV5-4 with TRBJ1-1, with D maybe TRBD1 (6 bases). V was pared by 5 bases and J by 12 bases, with 20 bases between. CDR3 length: 13 amino acids. Germline V lookup: CDR1 SGHNT, CDR2 YYREEE (reference sequence). CDR3 nucleotide sequence: TGTGCCAGCAGTCAGTGGGGGCGCGTGTTAACTTTCTTT. Its translation is CASSQWGRVLTFF.

This chain joins TRBV5-1 and TRBJ1-2; 7 bases fit TRBD1. Germline V lookup: CDR1 SGHRS, CDR2 YFSETQ. V lost 3 bases and J lost 8; bases outside the gene matches: 16. This CDR3 has 16 amino acids. CDR3 protein: CASSSGDKTGAEGYTF. The CDR3 coding sequence is TGCGCCAGCAGCTCGGGGGACAAAACAGGGGCGGAAGGCTACACCTTC.

The J gene is TRBJ1-1, the V gene TRBV9; the D gene is possibly TRBD1 (5 bases). The length of the CDR3 is 15 residues. Germline V CDR1 and CDR2: SGDLS, YYNGEE. V lost 1 base and J 1 base, leaving 11 bases between the germline ends. The CDR3 sequence: CASSVQGLGNTEAFF. The CDR3 coding sequence is TGTGCCAGCAGCGTACAGGGATTAGGGAACACTGAAGCTTTCTTT.

CDR3 amino acids: CASSLDGARSTDTQYF. The CDR3 DNA reads TGTGCCAGCAGCTTAGATGGGGCCAGGAGCACAGATACGCAGTATTTT. The J gene is TRBJ2-3, the V gene TRBV11-3; perhaps TRBD1 as D (5 bases). Germline V gene lookup returns CDR1 SGHNT and CDR2 YENEEA. The germline V and J ends were trimmed by 0 bases and 0 bases, with 10 bases remaining between them. The CDR3 sequence is 16 residues long.

This chain links TRBV11-3 with TRBJ2-1; 7 bases are a match to TRBD2. This CDR3 comprises 15 residues. Losses at the gene ends were 5 bases for V and 0 bases for J; bases not matched to a gene: 4. The germline V gene encodes CDR1 SGHNT and CDR2 YENEEA. The DNA of the CDR3 is TGTGCCAGCAGCCACGGGGAGGGCTCCTACAATGAGCAGTTCTTC. Its protein is CASSHGEGSYNEQFF. Supplemented by reference TRBV11-3 and TRBJ2-1, the full variable domain reads EAGVVQSPRYKIIEKKQPVAFWCNPISGHNTLYWYLQNLGQGPELLIRYENEEAVDDSQLPKDRFSAERLKGVDSTLKIQPAELGDSAVYLCASSHGEGSYNEQFFGPGTRLTVL.

This chain links TRBV4-1 with TRBJ1-2; D gene unclear. The CDR3 has 17 residues. The germline CDR1 and CDR2 sequences are MGHRA and YSYEKL. With 1 base removed from V and 5 bases from J, the gap between germline ends came to 20 bases. The CDR3 sequence is CASSQGIPSRGWYGYTF. CDR3 DNA sequence: TGCGCCAGCAGCCAAGGTATACCGAGCCGTGGTTGGTATGGCTACACCTTC.

This rearrangement joins TRBV7-9 to TRBJ1-2; no clear D. V shed 3 bases and J shed 1 base, with 6 bases lying between them. From germline, CDR1 is SEHNR and CDR2 FQNEAQ (reference sequence). This CDR3 spans 13 amino acids. CDR3 sequence reads: CASSFYSNYGYTF. The CDR3 coding sequence is TGTGCCAGCAGCTTTTACAGTAACTATGGCTACACCTTC.

Only one count was recorded for this clone. This rearrangement joins TRBV2 to TRBJ1-2; perhaps TRBD1 as D (6 bases). The length of the CDR3 is 16 residues. V was shortened by 4 bases and J by 1 base, with 16 bases between the two germline ends. Germline V CDR1 and CDR2: SNHLY, FYNNEI. CDR3 protein: CASSGELTGYNYGYTF. The CDR3 bases are TGTGCCAGCAGTGGGGAGTTAACAGGGTATAACTATGGCTACACCTTC.

V is TRBV19 and J is TRBJ2-2, with 12 bases identical to TRBD2. Germline-derived CDR1 and CDR2 are LNHDA and SQIVND (reference sequence). J gave up 1 base and V 1 base, and 7 bases lay outside the gene matches. The CDR3 runs 19 residues. The CDR3 reads CASSIGWLAGGRNTGELFF. CDR3 DNA sequence: TGTGCCAGTAGTATAGGGTGGCTAGCGGGAGGGCGGAACACCGGGGAGCTGTTTTTT.

The chain joins TRBV6-6 to TRBJ1-6; 8 bases line up with TRBD1. J gave up 0 bases and V 5 bases, and 15 bases lay outside the gene matches. The V gene's germline CDR1 is MNHNY and CDR2 SVGAGI (reference sequence). The CDR3 contains 20 residues. The CDR3, as DNA: TGTGCCAGCAGTCCCGTCCCGGGACAGGCATCTTACTCCTATAATTCACCCCTCCACTTT. As protein: CASSPVPGQASYSYNSPLHF.

The genes are TRBV30 and TRBJ1-6, with D possibly matching TRBD1 (6 bases). Trimming took 2 bases from V and 11 from J, leaving 13 bases between them. CDR3 length equals 13 residues. Germline lookup yields CDR1 GTSNPN and CDR2 SVGIG (reference sequence). The CDR3 region is CAWSLPGVPPLHF. As DNA, the CDR3 is TGTGCCTGGAGTCTCCCAGGGGTGCCACCCCTCCACTTT.

CDR3 amino acids: CASSFMRDSYEQYV. As DNA, the CDR3 is TGTGCCAGCAGTTTCATGAGGGATTCCTACGAGCAGTACGTC. The chain carries TRBV28 and TRBJ2-7; tentative D call: TRBD2 (5 bases). The CDR3 length is 14 residues. Germline V CDR1 and CDR2: MDHEN, SYDVKM. Trimming pared 3 bases from V and 1 base from J, leaving 10 bases between.

This clone was counted a single time. The CDR3, as DNA: TGTGCCAGCAGTCCCCCAGGGAGAGATGGCTACACCTTC. This encodes CASSPPGRDGYTF. The rearrangement uses TRBV6-5 and TRBJ1-2, with D possibly being TRBD1 (5 bases). V was cut by 5 bases and J by 6 bases, with 13 bases left in between. Germline V gene sequence: CDR1 MNHEY, CDR2 SVGAGI. This CDR3 has 13 residues.